This T cell receptor beta chain is drawn from a study of early stage breast cancer tumors. As regards this clone: Its antigen is unidentified.

Each sample had two DNA replicates, roughly 0.5 ug blood or 1.5 ug tissue. TCRdb's copy holds only in-frame clones and misses some; the assay was immunoSEQ multiplex PCR. The table shows 45,000 to 60,000 clones, with over 80% occurring only once. General study points: Most shared enriched TCRB sequences were commonly generated ones.

V gave up 3 bases and J gave up 2 bases, with 10 bases separating them. Germline values: CDR1 LNHDA, CDR2 SQIVND (reference sequence). The CDR3 is made up of 14 amino acids. Sequenced input: blood. The TCR originated in a person aged 70 to 85 with breast cancer. V and J are TRBV19 and TRBJ1-2; no clear D. The CDR3 sequence: CASSIRDYNYGYTF. In nucleotides, the CDR3 is TGTGCCAGTAGTATTCGTGACTACAACTATGGCTACACCTTC.